This TCR beta chain is drawn from a study of blood T cell repertoires in COVID-19. Across the whole study: From the United States, Italy and Spain came samples of acute and convalescent COVID-19.

The germline V gene encodes CDR1 MNHEY and CDR2 SVGEGT. Trimming cost V 0 bases and J 7 bases, with 7 bases left between them. There are 12 residues in the CDR3. Sequenced by immunoSEQ multiplex PCR; TCRdb stores in-frame clones only, minus some. The data contain about 320,000 clones, roughly 85% of them singletons. The gene calls are TRBV6-2 or TRBV6-3 and TRBJ2-7, with D tentatively TRBD1 (5 bases). The material sequenced was PBMCs or T cells enriched from blood (not recorded which). This receptor was obtained from a woman in her twenties or thirties who had recovered from COVID-19. The CDR3 sequence is CASSYSTVEQYF. The DNA for the CDR3 is TGTGCCAGCAGTTACTCGACAGTTGAGCAGTACTTC.